This entry concerns a single TCR beta chain. Its antigen is undetermined. This specimen comes from a study of cytomegalovirus exposure and HLA in healthy donors. Whole-study findings and limits: In an earlier analysis, productive rearrangement rates for most beta V segments clustered near 87% or 30%. TCR beta sequences numbering 16,951 were associated with HLA alleles at 0.05 false discovery rate in a later analysis.

V was pared by 5 bases and J by 6 bases, with 7 bases of the junction left unmatched. The CDR3 sequence is 14 residues long. Germline V gene data show CDR1 as SQVTM and CDR2 as ANQGSEA. Primers included in the PCR were 60 Vbeta and 13 Jbeta primers. TCRdb's table, derived via immunoSEQ multiplex PCR, lists solely in-frame clones and lacks some. The data show about 76,000 clones, over 65% seen once. Material: PBMCs. This receptor was identified in a woman aged 40 to 50 in good health and CMV-seropositive. This chain uses TRBV29-1 with TRBJ2-3; 11 bases fit TRBD1. CDR3 region: CSVPQDRGPDTQYF. CDR3 DNA sequence: TGCAGCGTTCCCCAGGACAGGGGGCCTGATACGCAGTATTTT.